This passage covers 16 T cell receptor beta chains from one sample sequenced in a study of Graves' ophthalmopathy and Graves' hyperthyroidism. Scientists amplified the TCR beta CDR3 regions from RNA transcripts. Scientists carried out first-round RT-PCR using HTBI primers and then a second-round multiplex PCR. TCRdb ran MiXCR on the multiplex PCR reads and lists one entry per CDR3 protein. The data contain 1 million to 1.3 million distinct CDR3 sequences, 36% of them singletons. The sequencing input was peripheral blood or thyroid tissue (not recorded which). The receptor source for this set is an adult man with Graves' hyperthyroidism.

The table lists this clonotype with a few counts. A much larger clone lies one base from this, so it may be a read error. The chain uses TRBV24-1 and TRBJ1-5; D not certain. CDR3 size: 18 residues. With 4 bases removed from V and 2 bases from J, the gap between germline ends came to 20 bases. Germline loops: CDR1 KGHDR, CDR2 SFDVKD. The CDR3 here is CATSEPIRRGLGNQPQHF. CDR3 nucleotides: TGTGCCACCAGTGAACCGATTCGGCGGGGTCTGGGCAATCAGCCCCAGCATTTT.

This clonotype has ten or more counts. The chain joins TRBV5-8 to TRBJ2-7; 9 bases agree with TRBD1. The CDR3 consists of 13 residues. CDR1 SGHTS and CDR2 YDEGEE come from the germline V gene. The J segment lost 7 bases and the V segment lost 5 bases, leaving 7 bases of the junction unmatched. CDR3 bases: TGTGCCAGCAGTCCACAGGGGGCGGGGGAGCAGTACTTC. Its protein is CASSPQGAGEQYF.

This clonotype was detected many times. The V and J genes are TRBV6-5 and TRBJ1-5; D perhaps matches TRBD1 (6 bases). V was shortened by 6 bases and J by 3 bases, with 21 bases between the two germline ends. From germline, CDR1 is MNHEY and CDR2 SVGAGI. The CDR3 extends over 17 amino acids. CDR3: CASSRTAHDRNNQPQHF. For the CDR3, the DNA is TGTGCCAGCAGCAGGACAGCGCACGATCGAAACAATCAGCCCCAGCATTTT.

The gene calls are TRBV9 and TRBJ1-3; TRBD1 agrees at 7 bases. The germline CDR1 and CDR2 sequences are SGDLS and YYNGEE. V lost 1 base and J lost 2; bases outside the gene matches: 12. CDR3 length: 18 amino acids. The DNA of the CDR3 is TGTGCCAGCAGCGTAACCCCCCCCCGACAGGGCGCTGGAAACACCATATATTTT. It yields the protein CASSVTPPRQGAGNTIYF.

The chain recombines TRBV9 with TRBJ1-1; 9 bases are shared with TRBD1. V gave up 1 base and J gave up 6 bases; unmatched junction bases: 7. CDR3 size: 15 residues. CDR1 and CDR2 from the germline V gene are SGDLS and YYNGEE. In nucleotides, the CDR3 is TGTGCCAGCAGCGTAAGTCACAGGGGGCGTTCTGAAGCTTTCTTT. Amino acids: CASSVSHRGRSEAFF. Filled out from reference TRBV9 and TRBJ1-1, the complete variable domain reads DSGVTQTPKHLITATGQRVTLRCSPRSGDLSVYWYQQSLDQGLQFLIQYYNGEERAKGNILERFSAQQFPDLHSELNLSSLELGDSALYFCASSVSHRGRSEAFFGQGTRLTVV.

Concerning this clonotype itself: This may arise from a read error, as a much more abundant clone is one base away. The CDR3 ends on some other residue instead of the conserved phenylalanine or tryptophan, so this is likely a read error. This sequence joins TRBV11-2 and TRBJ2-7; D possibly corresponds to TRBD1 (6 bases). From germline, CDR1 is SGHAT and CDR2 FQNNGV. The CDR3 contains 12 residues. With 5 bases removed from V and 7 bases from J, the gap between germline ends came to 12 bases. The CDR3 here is CASSHGTLEQYC. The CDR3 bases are TGTGCCAGCAGCCACGGGACATTAGAGCAGTACTGC.

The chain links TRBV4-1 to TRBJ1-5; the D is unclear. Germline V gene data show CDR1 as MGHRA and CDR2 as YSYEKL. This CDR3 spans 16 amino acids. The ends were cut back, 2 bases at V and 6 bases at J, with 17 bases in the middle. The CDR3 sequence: CASSQRGLGSGQPQHF. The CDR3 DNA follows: TGCGCCAGCAGCCAAAGAGGGTTGGGCTCTGGTCAGCCCCAGCATTTT.

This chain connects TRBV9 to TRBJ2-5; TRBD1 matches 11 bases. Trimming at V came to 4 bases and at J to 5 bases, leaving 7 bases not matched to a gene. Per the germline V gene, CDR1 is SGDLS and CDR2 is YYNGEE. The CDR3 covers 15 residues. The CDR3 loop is CASSPTGQGAETQYF. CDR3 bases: TGTGCCAGCAGCCCGACCGGACAGGGGGCGGAGACCCAGTACTTC. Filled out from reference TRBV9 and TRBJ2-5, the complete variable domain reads DSGVTQTPKHLITATGQRVTLRCSPRSGDLSVYWYQQSLDQGLQFLIQYYNGEERAKGNILERFSAQQFPDLHSELNLSSLELGDSALYFCASSPTGQGAETQYFGPGTRLLVL.

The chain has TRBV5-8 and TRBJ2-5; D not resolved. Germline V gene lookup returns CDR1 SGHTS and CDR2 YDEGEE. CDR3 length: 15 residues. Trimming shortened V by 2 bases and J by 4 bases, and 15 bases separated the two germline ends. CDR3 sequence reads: CASSFRVLATETQYF. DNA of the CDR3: TGTGCCAGCAGCTTTCGGGTGTTGGCAACAGAGACCCAGTACTTC.

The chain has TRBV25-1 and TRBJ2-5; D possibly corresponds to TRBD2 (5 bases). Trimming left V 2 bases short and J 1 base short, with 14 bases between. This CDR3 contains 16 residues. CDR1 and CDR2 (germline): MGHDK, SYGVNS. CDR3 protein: CASSEGRAGLQETQYF. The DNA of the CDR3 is TGTGCCAGCAGTGAAGGAAGGGCGGGCCTCCAAGAGACCCAGTACTTC.

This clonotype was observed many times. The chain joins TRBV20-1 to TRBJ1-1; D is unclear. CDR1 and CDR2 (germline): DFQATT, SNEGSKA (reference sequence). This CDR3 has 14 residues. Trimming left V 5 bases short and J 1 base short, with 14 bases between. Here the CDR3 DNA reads TGCAGTGCTCCGGGATACTGGGGGAACACTGAAGCTTTCTTT. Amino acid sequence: CSAPGYWGNTEAFF.

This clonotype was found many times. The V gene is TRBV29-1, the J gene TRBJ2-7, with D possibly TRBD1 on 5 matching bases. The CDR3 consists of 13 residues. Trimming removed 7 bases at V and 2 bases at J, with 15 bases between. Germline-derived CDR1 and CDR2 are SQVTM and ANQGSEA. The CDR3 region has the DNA TGCAGCGCCCTAGGAGACAGTCCCTACGAGCAGTACTTC. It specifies CSALGDSPYEQYF.

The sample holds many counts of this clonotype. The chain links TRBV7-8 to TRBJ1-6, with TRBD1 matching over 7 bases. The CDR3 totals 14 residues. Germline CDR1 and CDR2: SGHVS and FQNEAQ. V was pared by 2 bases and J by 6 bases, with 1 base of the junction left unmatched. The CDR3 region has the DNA TGTGCCAGCAGCTTACGGGACAGTAATTCACCCCTCCACTTT. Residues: CASSLRDSNSPLHF.

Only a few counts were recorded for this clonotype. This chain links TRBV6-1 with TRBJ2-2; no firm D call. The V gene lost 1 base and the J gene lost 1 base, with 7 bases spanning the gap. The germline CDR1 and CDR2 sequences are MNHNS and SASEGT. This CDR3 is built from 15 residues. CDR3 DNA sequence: TGTGCCAGCAGTGAAGTACCCGGGAACACCGGGGAGCTGTTTTTT. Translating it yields CASSEVPGNTGELFF.

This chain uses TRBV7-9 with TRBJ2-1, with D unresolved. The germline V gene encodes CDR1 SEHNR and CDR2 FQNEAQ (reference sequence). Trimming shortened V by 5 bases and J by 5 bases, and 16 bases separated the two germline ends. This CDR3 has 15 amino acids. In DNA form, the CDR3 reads TGTGCCAGCAGCACTGAAGCGACGGAACACAATGAGCAGTTCTTC. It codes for CASSTEATEHNEQFF. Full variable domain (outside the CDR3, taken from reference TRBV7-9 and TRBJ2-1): DTGVSQNPRHKITKRGQNVTFRCDPISEHNRLYWYRQTLGQGPEFLTYFQNEAQLEKSRLLSDRFSAERPKGSFSTLEIQRTEQGDSAMYLCASSTEATEHNEQFFGPGTRLTVL.

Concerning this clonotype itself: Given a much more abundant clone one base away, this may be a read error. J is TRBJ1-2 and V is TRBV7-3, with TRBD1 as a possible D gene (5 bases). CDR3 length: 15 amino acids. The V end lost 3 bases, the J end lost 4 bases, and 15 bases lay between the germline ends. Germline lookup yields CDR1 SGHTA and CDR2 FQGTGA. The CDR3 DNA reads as TGTGCCAGCAGCTTGGAAGGGGATTACGGCTATGGCTACACCTTC. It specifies CASSLEGDYGYGYTF. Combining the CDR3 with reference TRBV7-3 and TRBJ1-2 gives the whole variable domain GAGVSQTPSNKVTEKGKYVELRCDPISGHTALYWYRQSLGQGPEFLIYFQGTGAADDSGLPNDRFFAVRPEGSVSTLKIQRTERGDSAVYLCASSLEGDYGYGYTFGSGTRLTVV.